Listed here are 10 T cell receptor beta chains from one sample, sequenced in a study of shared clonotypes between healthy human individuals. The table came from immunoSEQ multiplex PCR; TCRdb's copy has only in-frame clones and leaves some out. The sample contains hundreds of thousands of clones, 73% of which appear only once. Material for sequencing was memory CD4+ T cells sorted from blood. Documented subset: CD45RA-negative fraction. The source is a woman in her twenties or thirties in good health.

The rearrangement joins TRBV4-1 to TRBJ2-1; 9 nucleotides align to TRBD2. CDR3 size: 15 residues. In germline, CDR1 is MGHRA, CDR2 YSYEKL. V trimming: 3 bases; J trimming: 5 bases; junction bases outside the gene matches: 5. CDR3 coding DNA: TGCGCCAGCAGCCAGTTTCGACTAGCGGACAATGAGCAGTTCTTC. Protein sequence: CASSQFRLADNEQFF.

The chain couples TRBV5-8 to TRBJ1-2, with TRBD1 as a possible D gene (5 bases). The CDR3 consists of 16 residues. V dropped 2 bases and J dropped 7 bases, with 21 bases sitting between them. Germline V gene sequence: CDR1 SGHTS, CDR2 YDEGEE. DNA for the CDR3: TGTGCCAGCAGCTTTGAGGACATCTTACGTAGCGGTGGCTACACCTTC. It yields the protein CASSFEDILRSGGYTF.

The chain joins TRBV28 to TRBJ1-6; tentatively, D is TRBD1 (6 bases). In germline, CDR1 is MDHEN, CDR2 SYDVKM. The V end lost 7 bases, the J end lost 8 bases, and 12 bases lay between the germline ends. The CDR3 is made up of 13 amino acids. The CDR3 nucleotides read TGTGCCAGCACCGGGGGCGAACATTCACCCCTCCACTTT. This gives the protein CASTGGEHSPLHF.

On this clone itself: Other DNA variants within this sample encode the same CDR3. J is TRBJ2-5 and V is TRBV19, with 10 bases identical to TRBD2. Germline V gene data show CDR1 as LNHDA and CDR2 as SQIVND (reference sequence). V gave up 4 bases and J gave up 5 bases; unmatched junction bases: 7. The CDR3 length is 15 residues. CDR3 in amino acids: CASSSLAGDRETQYF. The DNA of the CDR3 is TGTGCCAGTAGTAGCCTAGCGGGAGATAGGGAGACCCAGTACTTC.

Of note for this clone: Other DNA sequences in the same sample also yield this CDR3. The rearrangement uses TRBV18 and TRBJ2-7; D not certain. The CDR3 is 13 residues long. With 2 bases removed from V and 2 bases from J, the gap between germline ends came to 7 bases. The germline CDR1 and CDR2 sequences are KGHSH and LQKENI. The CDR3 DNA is TGTGCCAGCTCACCATCCTTCCCCTACGAGCAGTACTTC. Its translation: CASSPSFPYEQYF.

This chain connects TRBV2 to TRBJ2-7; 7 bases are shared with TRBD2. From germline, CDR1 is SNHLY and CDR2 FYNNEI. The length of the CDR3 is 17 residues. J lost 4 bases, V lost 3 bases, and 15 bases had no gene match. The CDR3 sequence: CASSDFLRKLADYEQYF. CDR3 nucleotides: TGTGCCAGCAGTGACTTTCTTAGGAAGCTAGCGGATTACGAGCAGTACTTC.

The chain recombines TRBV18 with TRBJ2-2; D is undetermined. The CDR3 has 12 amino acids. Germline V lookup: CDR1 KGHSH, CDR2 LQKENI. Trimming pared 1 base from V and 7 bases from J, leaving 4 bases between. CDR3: CASSPRGGELFF. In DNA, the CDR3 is TGTGCCAGCTCACCACGAGGCGGGGAGCTGTTTTTT.

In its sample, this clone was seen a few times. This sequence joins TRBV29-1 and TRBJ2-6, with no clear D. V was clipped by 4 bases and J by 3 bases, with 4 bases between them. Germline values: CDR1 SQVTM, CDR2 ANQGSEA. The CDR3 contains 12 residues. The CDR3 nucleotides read TGCAGCGTTGTTTTTGGGGCCAACGTCCTGACTTTC. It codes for CSVVFGANVLTF.

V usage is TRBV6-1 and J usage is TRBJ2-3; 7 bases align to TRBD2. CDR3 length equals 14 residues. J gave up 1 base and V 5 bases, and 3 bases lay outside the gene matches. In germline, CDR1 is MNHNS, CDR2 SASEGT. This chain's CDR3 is CASSRGVGTDTQYF. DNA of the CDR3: TGTGCCAGCAGTCGGGGGGTGGGCACAGATACGCAGTATTTT.

CDR3 sequence reads: CASSPSLSLNTGELFF. In nucleotides, the CDR3 is TGTGCCAGCAGCCCATCGCTCTCGTTAAACACCGGGGAGCTGTTTTTT. The chain employs TRBV4-2 and TRBJ2-2, with no clear D. Germline V gene data show CDR1 as LGHNA and CDR2 as YNFKEQ. This CDR3 spans 16 amino acids. V shed 4 bases and J shed 2 bases, with 14 bases lying between them.